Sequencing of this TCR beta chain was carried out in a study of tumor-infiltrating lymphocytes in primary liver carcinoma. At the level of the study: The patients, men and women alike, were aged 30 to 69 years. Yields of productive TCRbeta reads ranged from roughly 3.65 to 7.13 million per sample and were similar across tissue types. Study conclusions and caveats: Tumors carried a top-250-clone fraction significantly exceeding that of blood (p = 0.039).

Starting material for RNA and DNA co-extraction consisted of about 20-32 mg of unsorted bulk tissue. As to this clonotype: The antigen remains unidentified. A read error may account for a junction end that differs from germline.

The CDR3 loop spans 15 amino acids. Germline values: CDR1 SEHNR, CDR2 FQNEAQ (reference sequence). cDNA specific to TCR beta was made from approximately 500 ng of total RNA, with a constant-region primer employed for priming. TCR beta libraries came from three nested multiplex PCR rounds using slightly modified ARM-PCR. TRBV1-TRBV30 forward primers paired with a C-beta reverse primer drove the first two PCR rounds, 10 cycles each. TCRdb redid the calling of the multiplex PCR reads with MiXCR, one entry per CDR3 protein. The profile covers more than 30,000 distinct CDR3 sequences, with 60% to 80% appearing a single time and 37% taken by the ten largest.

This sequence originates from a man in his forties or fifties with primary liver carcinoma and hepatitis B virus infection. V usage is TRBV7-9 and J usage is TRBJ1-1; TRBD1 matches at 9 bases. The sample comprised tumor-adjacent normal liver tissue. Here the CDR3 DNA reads TGTGCCAACAGCTTAACAGGGGGCTTGGGTACTGAAGCTTTCTTT. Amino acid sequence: CANSLTGGLGTEAFF.